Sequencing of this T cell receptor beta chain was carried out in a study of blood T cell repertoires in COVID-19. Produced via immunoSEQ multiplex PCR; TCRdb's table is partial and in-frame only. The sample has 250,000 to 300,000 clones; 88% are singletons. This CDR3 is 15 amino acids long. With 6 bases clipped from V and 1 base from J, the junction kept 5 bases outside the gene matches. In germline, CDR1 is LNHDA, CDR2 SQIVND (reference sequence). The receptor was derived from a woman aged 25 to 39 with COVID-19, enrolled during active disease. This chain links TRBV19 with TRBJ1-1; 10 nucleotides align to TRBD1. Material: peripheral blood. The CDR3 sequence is CASRGTGAPNTEAFF. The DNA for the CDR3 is TGTGCCAGTAGAGGGACAGGGGCCCCGAACACTGAAGCTTTCTTT. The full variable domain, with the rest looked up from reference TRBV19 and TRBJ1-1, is DGGITQSPKYLFRKEGQNVTLSCEQNLNHDAMYWYRQDPGQGLRLIYYSQIVNDFQKGDIAEGYSVSREKKESFPLTVTSAQKNPTAFYLCASRGTGAPNTEAFFGQGTRLTVV.